This TCR beta chain was identified during a study of PD-1 blockade in classical Hodgkin lymphoma. About the study: Patients in the cohort were put on intravenous nivolumab, 3 mg/kg every 2 weeks.

A note on this clone: The antigen remains undetermined.

Trimming at V came to 8 bases and at J to 5 bases, leaving 8 bases not matched to a gene. The CDR3 sequence is 14 residues long. Germline-derived CDR1 and CDR2 are MNHNS and SASEGT. Libraries were prepared by immunoSEQ multiplex PCR; TCRdb keeps only in-frame clonotypes and omits some of them. The sample holds 75,000 to 100,000 clones, over 80% seen once. Each patient's relapse followed autologous stem cell transplantation, and brentuximab vedotin exposure varied. Notes on the study in general: In newly diagnosed patients, baseline TCR diversity was reportedly below that of healthy donors. Patients with an early start, nivolumab under 1 year after ASCT, were excluded.

This chain links TRBV6-1 with TRBJ2-5; 10 positions match TRBD2. The sample consisted of peripheral blood mononuclear cells (PBMCs), taken at baseline. The clonotype was recovered from a human donor with classical Hodgkin lymphoma. Here the CDR3 reads CASQAGGPQETQYF. The CDR3 DNA reads as TGTGCCAGCCAAGCGGGAGGGCCGCAGGAGACCCAGTACTTC.